A selection of T cell receptor beta chains follows, all from one sample in a study of T cell responses to AZD1222 COVID-19 vaccine. Sequenced by immunoSEQ multiplex PCR; TCRdb stores in-frame clones only, minus some. Here the sample spans around 130,000 clones, around 90% being singletons. The sample consisted of peripheral blood, taken 28 days after the second AZD1222 dose. The receptors originated from an adult who received the AZD1222 COVID-19 vaccine. Each CDR3 is given with its conserved first and last residue. The D gene is left open where the match is weak. Clone sizes are given selectively: once, few, many, or a class where the clone is expanded.

v_call	d_call	j_call	clone_size	cdr3_nt	cdr3_aa
TRBV28	TRBD1	TRBJ1-2	once	TGTGCCAGCAGTCTCATGGGACAGGGGGCACATGGCTACACCTTC	CASSLMGQGAHGYTF
TRBV2	.	TRBJ1-4	.	TGTGCCAGCAGTGCAGTGGGGGATGAAAAACTGTTTTTT	CASSAVGDEKLFF
TRBV7-9	.	TRBJ2-7	.	TGTGCCAGCAGCTTAGGTTTTTTGGGGGACACCGCGTACGAGCAGTACTTC	CASSLGFLGDTAYEQYF
TRBV28	.	TRBJ2-1	.	TGTGCCAGCAGTTTATCCCAGGACTACAATGAGCAGTTCTTC	CASSLSQDYNEQFF
TRBV5-1	TRBD2	TRBJ2-2	.	TGCGCCAGCAGCTTGGAGCCTAGCGGTTCAGACACCGGGGAGCTGTTTTTT	CASSLEPSGSDTGELFF
TRBV2	TRBD2	TRBJ2-1	.	TGTGCCAGCAGTCCGGGAGGGAGCTATGAGCAGTTCTTC	CASSPGGSYEQFF
TRBV4-1	TRBD1	TRBJ1-1	.	TGCGCCAGCAGCCAGGGAAGGACAGGGCCAGGAGCTTTCTTT	CASSQGRTGPGAFF
TRBV10-3	.	TRBJ2-3	.	TGTGCCATCTCCACCACTCGGGGCACAGATACGCAGTATTTT	CAISTTRGTDTQYF
TRBV6-2/TRBV6-3	.	TRBJ2-2	.	TGTGCCAGCAGTTACATTAGGGGGATCACCGGGGAGCTGTTTTTT	CASSYIRGITGELFF
TRBV29-1	.	TRBJ1-2	.	TGCAGCGCCGACGAAAAGGTTAACTATGGCTACACCTTC	CSADEKVNYGYTF
TRBV7-3	.	TRBJ1-1	.	TGTGCCAGCAGCCTTCCCCGGGGGAACACTGAAGCTTTCTTT	CASSLPRGNTEAFF
TRBV6-2/TRBV6-3	.	TRBJ2-7	.	TGTGCCAGCAGTTACGCGGACTACGAGCAGTACTTC	CASSYADYEQYF
TRBV21-1	.	TRBJ2-2	.	TGTGCCAGCACCAACCCCAATTTCGGACTAGCGCCGAACACCGGGGAGCTGTTTTTT	CASTNPNFGLAPNTGELFF
TRBV11-2	.	TRBJ2-7	.	TGTGCCAGCAGCGTCCGGGGGATTGCCTACGAGCAGTACTTC	CASSVRGIAYEQYF
TRBV3-1/TRBV3-2	.	TRBJ2-1	.	TGTGCCAGCAGCCGGGGAACAGGGTTTTTCTTC	CASSRGTGFFF
TRBV5-4	TRBD2	TRBJ2-1	.	TGTGCCAGCAGCCTCCTAGCGGGAGGCGGGAATGAGCAGTTCTTC	CASSLLAGGGNEQFF
TRBV28	.	TRBJ2-5	.	TGTGCCAGCATTGATTACCAAGAGACCCAGTACTTC	CASIDYQETQYF
TRBV30	TRBD1	TRBJ1-4	.	TGTGCCTGGAGTCCAATAGACAGGGTAGCAGAAAAACTGTTTTTT	CAWSPIDRVAEKLFF
TRBV6-1	.	TRBJ1-1	.	TGTGCCAGCAGTGAAGAAGGGCTGAACACTGAAGCTTTCTTT	CASSEEGLNTEAFF
TRBV5-6	.	TRBJ1-6	.	TGTGCCAGCAGCCGACGACAAACGGGGGTAGGTTCACCCCTCCACTTT	CASSRRQTGVGSPLHF
TRBV9	.	TRBJ1-3	.	TGTGCCAGCAGCTTGGCCCCAGGGAACTCTGGAAACACCATATATTTT	CASSLAPGNSGNTIYF
TRBV6-4	.	TRBJ1-2	.	TGTGCCAGCAGCCCGAGCGCGGACTATGGCTACACCTTC	CASSPSADYGYTF
TRBV6-5	TRBD2	TRBJ2-1	.	TGTGCCAGCAGCCGCACTAGCGGGGGGGTACGGGAGCAGTTCTTC	CASSRTSGGVREQFF
TRBV11-2	TRBD1	TRBJ1-2	.	TGTGCCAGCAGCCCCTCCGGGACAGGGGCTAACTATGGCTACACCTTC	CASSPSGTGANYGYTF
TRBV2	TRBD1	TRBJ1-2	.	TGTGCCAGCAGTATTTCCGGGACAGGGGCTTCCATCGCCACCTTC	CASSISGTGASIATF
TRBV12-5	.	TRBJ1-2	.	TGTGCTAGTGGTTTGGGGCAGGGAAGGGGCTACACCTTC	CASGLGQGRGYTF
TRBV9	.	TRBJ1-1	few	TGTGCCAGCACGCGGGGGTCTAACACTGAAGCTTTCTTT	CASTRGSNTEAFF
TRBV6-6	.	TRBJ1-2	.	TGTGCCAGCAGTAGCCCCGAGAGGGGCAACTATGGCTACACCTTC	CASSSPERGNYGYTF
TRBV7-2	.	TRBJ2-3	.	TGTGCCAGCAGCCTCTGGCCGGGCTCGCAGTATTTT	CASSLWPGSQYF
TRBV10-3	TRBD1	TRBJ1-1	.	TGTGCCATCAGTGAGCTATCCGGGACAGGGGGCGGTGAAGCTTTCTTT	CAISELSGTGGGEAFF
TRBV6-1	.	TRBJ2-7	.	TGTGCCAGCAGTGAAGAAGGGGGGCACTCCTACGAGCAGTACTTC	CASSEEGGHSYEQYF
TRBV28	TRBD1	TRBJ1-2	.	TGTGCCAGCAGTACCCGACAGGGGCGATATGGCTACACCTTC	CASSTRQGRYGYTF
TRBV11-2	.	TRBJ2-5	.	TGTGCCAGCAGGCGGATAAGCGGGTTCCAAGAGACCCAGTACTTC	CASRRISGFQETQYF
TRBV6-5	.	TRBJ2-7	.	TGTGCCAGCCGATTCCGGGACTCCGCCTACGAGCAGTACTTC	CASRFRDSAYEQYF
TRBV28	.	TRBJ1-2	.	TGTGCCAGCGCCCCCAGGACCTATGGCTACACCTTC	CASAPRTYGYTF
TRBV5-1	TRBD2	TRBJ2-7	once	TGCGCCAGCAGCACGACTAGCGGGAGTGACGAGCAGTACTTC	CASSTTSGSDEQYF
TRBV7-2	.	TRBJ2-6	.	TGTGCCAGCAGCCCCATTTTCGGTCCTGTGGCCAACGTCCTGACTTTC	CASSPIFGPVANVLTF
TRBV7-9	.	TRBJ1-1	.	TGTGCCAGCAGCTCGGGCCGGAACACTGAAGCTTTCTTT	CASSSGRNTEAFF
TRBV6-1	TRBD2	TRBJ2-1	.	TGTGCCAGCAGTGCCCTACTAGCGGGAGGGCGGGGGAATGAGCAGTTCTTC	CASSALLAGGRGNEQFF
TRBV6-6	.	TRBJ2-2	once	TGTGCCAGCAGCCCTCAATGGGGGGAGCTGTTTTTT	CASSPQWGELFF
TRBV28	TRBD1	TRBJ1-5	.	TGTGCCAGCAGTCCCCCTAGGCAGGGGGCCTATCAGCCCCAGCATTTT	CASSPPRQGAYQPQHF
TRBV6-2/TRBV6-3	.	TRBJ2-2	.	TGTGCCAGCAGCTCGCTATCGAACACCGGGGAGCTGTTTTTT	CASSSLSNTGELFF
TRBV30	.	TRBJ1-5	.	TGTGCCTGGATGGTCGCCGGGTCTAATAATCAGCCCCAGCATTTT	CAWMVAGSNNQPQHF